One sample yielded the 4 T cell receptor beta chains listed below, sequenced in a study of T cell changes during pregnancy in multiple sclerosis. Assay: immunoSEQ multiplex PCR; the TCRdb copy retains only in-frame clones and omits some. In the table there are tens of thousands of clones, 80% to 95% of which are singletons. The sample in question was peripheral blood, obtained in the second trimester of pregnancy. The receptor source for this set is a female donor in good health, enrolled as a control in a pregnancy study.

The J gene is TRBJ2-7, the V gene TRBV19; D might be TRBD1 (5 bases). Germline V lookup: CDR1 LNHDA, CDR2 SQIVND (reference sequence). The germline V and J ends were trimmed by 3 bases and 2 bases, with 11 bases remaining between them. There are 14 residues in the CDR3. In DNA form, the CDR3 reads TGTGCCAGTAGTATTGGGGCAGCGCCCTACGAGCAGTACTTC. Protein: CASSIGAAPYEQYF. The full variable domain, its missing parts supplied by reference TRBV19 and TRBJ2-7, is DGGITQSPKYLFRKEGQNVTLSCEQNLNHDAMYWYRQDPGQGLRLIYYSQIVNDFQKGDIAEGYSVSREKKESFPLTVTSAQKNPTAFYLCASSIGAAPYEQYFGPGTRLTVT.

This clone was picked up one time. The rearrangement uses TRBV25-1 and TRBJ2-3, with TRBD2 matching 13 bases. Per germline, CDR1 MGHDK and CDR2 SYGVNS. The ends lost 4 bases at V and 4 bases at J; junction bases unmatched: 2. CDR3 length: 15 residues. CDR3 amino acids: CASSVTSGGADTQYF. The CDR3 bases are TGTGCCAGCAGTGTTACTAGCGGGGGGGCAGATACGCAGTATTTT.

The chain is built from TRBV5-4 and TRBJ2-7; 11 bases match TRBD1. The length of the CDR3 is 16 residues. J was trimmed by 2 bases and V by 4 bases; bases with no gene match: 8. Germline values: CDR1 SGHNT, CDR2 YYREEE (reference sequence). The CDR3: CASSPGQGAPTYEQYF. The CDR3 DNA sequence: TGTGCCAGCAGCCCTGGACAGGGGGCGCCAACCTACGAGCAGTACTTC.

The chain recombines TRBV6-1 with TRBJ2-5, with D maybe TRBD1 (6 bases). Germline-derived CDR1 and CDR2 are MNHNS and SASEGT. The CDR3 contains 13 residues. Trimming shortened V by 2 bases and J by 14 bases, and 18 bases separated the two germline ends. The CDR3 DNA reads TGTGCCAGCAGTGAAAGGATGACAGGCCATCAATACTTC. It is translated as CASSERMTGHQYF.